The clone carrying this T cell receptor gamma chain rates as large. What it binds is unknown. The CDR3 is made up of 12 amino acids. TCRdb reprocessed the RT-PCR reads through CATT. The repertoire includes about 180 gamma-chain clones, around 1.7% of them detected once, and about 50% sits in the top ten. The data stem from a study of gammadelta T cells in human blood. Regarding the study as a whole: Polyclonal expansion of innate γδ T cells after birth appeared microbially driven.

The sequence derives from a human donor. The source material was non-Vgamma9Vdelta2 gamma-delta T cells from adult blood. No V gene call was produced; the J gene was TRGJP2. The DNA of the CDR3 is TGTGCCGCATCGAAGGTTGATTGGATCAAGACGTTT. This gives the protein CAASKVDWIKTF.